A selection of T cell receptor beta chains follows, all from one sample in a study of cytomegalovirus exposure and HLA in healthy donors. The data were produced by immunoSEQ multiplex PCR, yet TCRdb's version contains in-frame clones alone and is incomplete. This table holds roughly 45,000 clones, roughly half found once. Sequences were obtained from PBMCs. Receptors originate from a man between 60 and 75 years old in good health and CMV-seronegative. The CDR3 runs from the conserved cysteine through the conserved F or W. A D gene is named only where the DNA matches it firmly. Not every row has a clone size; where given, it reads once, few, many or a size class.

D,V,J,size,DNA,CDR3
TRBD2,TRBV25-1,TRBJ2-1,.,TGTGCCAGCAGTGACCCGGGACTAAACAATGAGCAGTTCTTC,CASSDPGLNNEQFF
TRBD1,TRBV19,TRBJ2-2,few,TGTGCCAGTAAGGGACAGGGGGCTGCCGGGGAGCTGTTTTTT,CASKGQGAAGELFF
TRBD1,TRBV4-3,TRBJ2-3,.,TGCGCCAGCAGCCTCGAGGGGACAGGCACAGATACGCAGTATTTT,CASSLEGTGTDTQYF
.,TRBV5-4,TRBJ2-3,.,TGTGCCAGCAGCTTGCCCCCCCGAGGAGATACGCAGTATTTT,CASSLPPRGDTQYF
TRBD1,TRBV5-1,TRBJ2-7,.,TGCGCCAGCAGCTTGGGGGGGACAGGACACGAGCAGTACTTC,CASSLGGTGHEQYF
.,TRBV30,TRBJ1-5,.,TGTGCCTGGCGCCGGGATAGCAATCAGCCCCAGCATTTT,CAWRRDSNQPQHF
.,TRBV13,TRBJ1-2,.,TGTGCCAGCAGCCGGACAGCCTATGGCTACACCTTC,CASSRTAYGYTF
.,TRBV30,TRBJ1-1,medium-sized,TGTGGGTTAGACAGACGTAACACTGAAGCTTTCTTT,CGLDRRNTEAFF
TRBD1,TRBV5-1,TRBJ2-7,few,TGCGCCAGCAGCTTCTGGGACAGCTACGAGCAGTACTTC,CASSFWDSYEQYF
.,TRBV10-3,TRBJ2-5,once,TGTGCCATCAGTGTCAACCAGCGGGCAGCCCAAGAGACCCAGTACTTC,CAISVNQRAAQETQYF
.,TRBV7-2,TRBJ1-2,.,TGTGCCAGCAGCTGGGGGGGACGGATTAACTATGGCTACACCTTC,CASSWGGRINYGYTF
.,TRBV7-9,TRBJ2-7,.,TGTGCTACGTCGCCTCTCCTATACGAGCAGTACTTC,CATSPLLYEQYF
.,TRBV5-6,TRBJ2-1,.,TGTGCCAGCAGCTTGGGACAGTACAATGAGCAGTTCTTC,CASSLGQYNEQFF
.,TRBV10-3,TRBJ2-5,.,TGTGCCATCAGCGGATCCCGAGGGGAGACCCAGTACTTC,CAISGSRGETQYF
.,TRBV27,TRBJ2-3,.,TGTGCCAGCAGTTTCCCCGGGGGAGTAGGGTATTTT,CASSFPGGVGYF
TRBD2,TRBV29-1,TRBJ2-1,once,TGCAGCGTTTCCCAACTAGCGGCTTACAATGAGCAGTTCTTC,CSVSQLAAYNEQFF
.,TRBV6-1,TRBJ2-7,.,TGTGCCAGCAGTGTGGTGGGAGCCGGTTCCGGGCAGTACTTC,CASSVVGAGSGQYF
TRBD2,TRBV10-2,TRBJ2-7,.,TGCGCCAGCCTACTAGCGGGAGCGTACGAGCAGTACTTC,CASLLAGAYEQYF
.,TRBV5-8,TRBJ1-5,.,TGTGCCAGCACTCCGGGGGGCACCGGGCCCCAGCATTTT,CASTPGGTGPQHF
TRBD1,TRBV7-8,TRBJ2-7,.,TGTGCCAGCAGCTTATACGGACAGGGGTCCTACGAGCAGTACTTC,CASSLYGQGSYEQYF
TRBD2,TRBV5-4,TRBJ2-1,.,TGTGCCAGCAGCCCCGGGACTAGCGGTCGGGATGAGCAGTTCTTC,CASSPGTSGRDEQFF
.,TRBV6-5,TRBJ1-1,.,TGTGCCAGCAGTTACTCTGGGGGCATGAACACTGAAGCTTTCTTT,CASSYSGGMNTEAFF
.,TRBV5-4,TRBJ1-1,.,TGTGCCAGCAGCCACGGACAGAACCTCATGAACACTGAAGCTTTCTTT,CASSHGQNLMNTEAFF
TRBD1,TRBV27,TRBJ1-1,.,TGTGCCAGCTTGCCCCGGACAGGGGGCAGGACTGAAGCTTTCTTT,CASLPRTGGRTEAFF
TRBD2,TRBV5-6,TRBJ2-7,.,TGTGCCAGCAGCTTCGGCGGGAGGAGCTCCTACGAGCAGTACTTC,CASSFGGRSSYEQYF
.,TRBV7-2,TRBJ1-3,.,TGTGCCAGCAGCTTTCTGTACGACTACTCTGGAAACACCATATATTTT,CASSFLYDYSGNTIYF
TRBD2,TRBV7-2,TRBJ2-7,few,TGTGCCAGCACCCAAACGGGACTAGAGTACGAGCAGTACTTC,CASTQTGLEYEQYF
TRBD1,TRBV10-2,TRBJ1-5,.,TGCGCCAGCGGGACAGGGAATCAGCCCCAGCATTTT,CASGTGNQPQHF
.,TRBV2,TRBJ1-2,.,TGTGCCAGCAGTACGGTCAGGGTACCCTATGGCTACACCTTC,CASSTVRVPYGYTF
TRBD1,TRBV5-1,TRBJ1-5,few,TGCGCCAGCAGCTTGGGCCAGACAGGGCAGCCCCAGCATTTT,CASSLGQTGQPQHF
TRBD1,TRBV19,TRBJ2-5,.,TGTGCCAGTAGTCTTAGGGGGCGGGAGACCCAGTACTTC,CASSLRGRETQYF
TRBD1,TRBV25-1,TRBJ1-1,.,TGTGCCAGCACTCAGACAGGGTTTAACACTGAAGCTTTCTTT,CASTQTGFNTEAFF
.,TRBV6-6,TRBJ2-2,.,TGTGCCAGCAGCGGGCAGGGAGGCGCCGGGGAGCTGTTTTTT,CASSGQGGAGELFF
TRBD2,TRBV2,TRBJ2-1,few,TGTGCCAGCGGGGGGGATGAGCAGTTCTTC,CASGGDEQFF
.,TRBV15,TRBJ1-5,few,TGTGCCACCAGCATGGACACTTCGAATCAGCCCCAGCATTTT,CATSMDTSNQPQHF
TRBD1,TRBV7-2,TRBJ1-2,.,TGTGCCAGCAGCTTAGCGACAGGGAAAGGGTCGCATGGCTACACCTTC,CASSLATGKGSHGYTF
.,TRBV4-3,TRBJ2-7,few,TGCGCCAGCAGCCAAGATGTGAACAGGGTCTACGAGCAGTACTTC,CASSQDVNRVYEQYF
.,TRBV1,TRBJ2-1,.,TGCACCAGCAGCCAAGGACGAGAACTAGACGACTCCTACAATGAGCAGTTCTTC,CTSSQGRELDDSYNEQFF
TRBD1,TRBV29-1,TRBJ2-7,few,TGCAGCGCTCGGACAGGCTACTACGAGCAGTACTTC,CSARTGYYEQYF
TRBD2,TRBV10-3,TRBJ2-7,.,TGTGCCATCAGTGACGGCGGGAGGTTGTTCTACGAGCAGTACTTC,CAISDGGRLFYEQYF
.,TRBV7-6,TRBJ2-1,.,TGTGCCAGCAGCTTAGACTTTTCCTACAATGAGCAGTTCTTC,CASSLDFSYNEQFF
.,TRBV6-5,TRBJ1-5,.,TGTGCCAGCAGTCCGACAGGTCACAATCAGCCCCAGCATTTT,CASSPTGHNQPQHF
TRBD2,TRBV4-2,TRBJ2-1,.,TGTGCCAGCAGCCAAGGACTAGCGCCTGATAGTGAGCAGTTCTTC,CASSQGLAPDSEQFF
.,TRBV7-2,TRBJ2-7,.,TGTGCCAGCAGCCCTCGGAGGGATTCCTACGAGCAGTACTTC,CASSPRRDSYEQYF
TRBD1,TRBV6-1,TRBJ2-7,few,TGTGCCAGCAGTGAACGCAGGGGGCTCCTATCCTACGAGCAGTACTTC,CASSERRGLLSYEQYF
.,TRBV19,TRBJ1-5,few,TGTGCCAGTAGTCCTCAGGGTAGCAATCAGCCCCAGCATTTT,CASSPQGSNQPQHF
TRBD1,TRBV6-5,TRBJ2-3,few,TGTGCCAGCAGTTCCTCGGACAGGGTAGGAGATACGCAGTATTTT,CASSSSDRVGDTQYF
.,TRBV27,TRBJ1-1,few,TGTGCCAGCACGGGGTTTACTGAAGCTTTCTTT,CASTGFTEAFF
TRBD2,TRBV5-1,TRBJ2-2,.,TGCGCCAGCAGCACCGGACTAGCGGGGGCCACCGGGGAGCTGTTTTTT,CASSTGLAGATGELFF
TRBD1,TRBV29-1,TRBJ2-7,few,TGCAGCGTTGAAGAGGGACAGGGGTCCTACGAGCAGTACTTC,CSVEEGQGSYEQYF
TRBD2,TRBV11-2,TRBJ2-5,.,TGTGCCAGCAGCTCTAGGGCAGATGGGGGGGCCCAGTACTTC,CASSSRADGGAQYF
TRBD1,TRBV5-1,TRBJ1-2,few,TGCGCCAGCACCTGGACAGGGGACCCCTTAGCTAACTATGGCTACACCTTC,CASTWTGDPLANYGYTF
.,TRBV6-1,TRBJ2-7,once,TGTGCCAGCAGTCGGGGACTCCTCTACGAGCAGTACTTC,CASSRGLLYEQYF
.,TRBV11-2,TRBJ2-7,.,TGTGCCAGCAGCTTCGGCGGGGCCGCCTACGAGCAGTACTTC,CASSFGGAAYEQYF
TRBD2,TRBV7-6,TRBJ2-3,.,TGTGCCAGCAGCTTAGGGCTAGCGGAGCGGGTAGATACGCAGTATTTT,CASSLGLAERVDTQYF
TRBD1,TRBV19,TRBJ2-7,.,TGTGCCAGTAGCGACGACAGGGGAGGGCAGTACTTC,CASSDDRGGQYF
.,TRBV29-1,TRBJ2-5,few,TGCAGCGTTGTCACGGCAGGGTGGGAGACCCAGTACTTC,CSVVTAGWETQYF